This entry concerns a single TCR beta chain. Its specificity is not known. Profiled with immunoSEQ multiplex PCR; TCRdb holds only in-frame clones, not every one. The sample contains 52,000 or so clones, 70% of which appear only once. This specimen comes from a study of vaccination effects on CD4 cells after COVID-19. This CDR3 is 16 amino acids long. In germline, CDR1 is MNHEY, CDR2 SMNVEV (reference sequence). Trimming removed 7 bases from V and 7 bases from J; junction bases left unmatched: 12. CD4+ T cells specific for antigen were expanded with viral peptide pools by the ViraFEST assay before sequencing. Upon completion of 10 to 11 days in culture, CD4+ T cells were isolated. None of the vaccinated had previously contracted SARS-CoV-2, and their nucleocapsid antibodies tested negative.

V is TRBV27 and J is TRBJ2-7, with TRBD2 identical over 14 bases. The sample was CD4+ T cells from PBMCs cultured with SARS-CoV-2 spike peptides, taken before COVID-19 vaccination. This sequence was found in a human donor who received a COVID-19 vaccine. This chain's CDR3 is CASTRRLAGGQGEQYF. CDR3 DNA sequence: TGTGCCAGCACCCGTAGACTAGCGGGAGGGCAGGGAGAGCAGTACTTC.